These T cell receptor beta chains were read from a single sample in a study of blood T cell repertoires in COVID-19. Method: immunoSEQ multiplex PCR; TCRdb's copy keeps in-frame clones and lacks some. The top ten clones hold about 9.4% of a sample with about 98,000 clones, around nine tenths of them seen once. The sample comprised peripheral blood. All receptors come from a man aged 50-59 years with acute or convalescent COVID-19. Both conserved end residues are part of each CDR3. Fields, in order: V gene, J gene, CDR3 protein.

v_gene: TRBV10-2
j_gene: TRBJ2-3
CDR3aa: CASTTNGLASTDTQYF

v_gene: TRBV3-1/TRBV3-2
j_gene: TRBJ2-7
CDR3aa: CASSPGSPEQYF

v_gene: TRBV5-1
j_gene: TRBJ1-5
CDR3aa: CASSRSGDQPQHF

v_gene: TRBV19
j_gene: TRBJ2-2
CDR3aa: CASKARENTGELFF

v_gene: TRBV5-4
j_gene: TRBJ2-1
CDR3aa: CASSSGTSRNFYNEQFF

v_gene: TRBV20-1
j_gene: TRBJ1-2
CDR3aa: CSANRGYGYTF

v_gene: TRBV6-5
j_gene: TRBJ2-3
CDR3aa: CASTHRTTSDTQYF

v_gene: TRBV7-9
j_gene: TRBJ1-1
CDR3aa: CASSPGQNTEAFF

v_gene: TRBV6-5
j_gene: TRBJ1-2
CDR3aa: CASLGATGYGYTF

v_gene: TRBV12-3/TRBV12-4
j_gene: TRBJ2-5
CDR3aa: CASTPPEEETQYF

v_gene: TRBV5-4
j_gene: TRBJ1-2
CDR3aa: CASSVQDRYYGYTF

v_gene: TRBV24-1
j_gene: TRBJ2-1
CDR3aa: CATSDGLAGVYEQFF

v_gene: TRBV18
j_gene: TRBJ2-6
CDR3aa: CASSPQGANSGANVLTF

v_gene: TRBV11-3
j_gene: TRBJ2-2
CDR3aa: CASSLDVLTSGGNTGELFF

v_gene: TRBV5-1
j_gene: TRBJ2-1
CDR3aa: CASSFALAIYNEQFF

v_gene: TRBV10-2
j_gene: TRBJ1-4
CDR3aa: CASKSQGEKLFF

v_gene: TRBV14
j_gene: TRBJ2-5
CDR3aa: CASSRTSGRRGTETQYF

v_gene: TRBV27
j_gene: TRBJ2-7
CDR3aa: CASSPHDSTYEQYF

v_gene: TRBV7-8
j_gene: TRBJ1-3
CDR3aa: CASSEFPGVGNTIYF

v_gene: TRBV29-1
j_gene: TRBJ1-6
CDR3aa: CSVAAGTNSPLHF